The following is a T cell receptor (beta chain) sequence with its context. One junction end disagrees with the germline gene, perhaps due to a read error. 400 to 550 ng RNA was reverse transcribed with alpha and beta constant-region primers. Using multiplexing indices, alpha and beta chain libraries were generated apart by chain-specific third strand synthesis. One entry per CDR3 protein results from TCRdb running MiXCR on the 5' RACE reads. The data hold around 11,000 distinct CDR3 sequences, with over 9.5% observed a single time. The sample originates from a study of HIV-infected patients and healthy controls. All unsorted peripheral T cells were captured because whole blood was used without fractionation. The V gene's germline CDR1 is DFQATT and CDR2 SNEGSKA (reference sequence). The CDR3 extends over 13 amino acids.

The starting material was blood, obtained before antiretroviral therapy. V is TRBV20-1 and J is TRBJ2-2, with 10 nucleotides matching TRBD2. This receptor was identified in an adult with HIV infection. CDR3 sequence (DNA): TGCGGTGCGGGGACTAGCGAGTACGGGGAGCTGTTTTTT. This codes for CGAGTSEYGELFF.